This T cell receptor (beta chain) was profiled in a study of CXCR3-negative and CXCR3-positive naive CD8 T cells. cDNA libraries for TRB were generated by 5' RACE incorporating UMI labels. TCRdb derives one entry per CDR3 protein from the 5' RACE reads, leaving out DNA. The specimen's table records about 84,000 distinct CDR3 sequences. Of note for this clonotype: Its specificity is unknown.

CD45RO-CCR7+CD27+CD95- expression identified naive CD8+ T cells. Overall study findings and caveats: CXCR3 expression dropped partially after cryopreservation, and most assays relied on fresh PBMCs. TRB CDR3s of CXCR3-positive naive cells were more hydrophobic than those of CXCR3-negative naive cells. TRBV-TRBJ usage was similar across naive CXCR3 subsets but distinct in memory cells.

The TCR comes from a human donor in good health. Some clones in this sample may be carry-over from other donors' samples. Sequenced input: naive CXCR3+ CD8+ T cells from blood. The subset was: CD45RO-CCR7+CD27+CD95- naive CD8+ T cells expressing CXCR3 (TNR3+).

The CDR3 reads CATSRVSGDNEQFF. The chain links TRBV15 to TRBJ2-1; TCRdb reports TRBD1, a call that lacks DNA to check it against. CDR3 length: 14 amino acids. In germline, CDR1 is LNHNV, CDR2 YYDKDF (reference sequence).